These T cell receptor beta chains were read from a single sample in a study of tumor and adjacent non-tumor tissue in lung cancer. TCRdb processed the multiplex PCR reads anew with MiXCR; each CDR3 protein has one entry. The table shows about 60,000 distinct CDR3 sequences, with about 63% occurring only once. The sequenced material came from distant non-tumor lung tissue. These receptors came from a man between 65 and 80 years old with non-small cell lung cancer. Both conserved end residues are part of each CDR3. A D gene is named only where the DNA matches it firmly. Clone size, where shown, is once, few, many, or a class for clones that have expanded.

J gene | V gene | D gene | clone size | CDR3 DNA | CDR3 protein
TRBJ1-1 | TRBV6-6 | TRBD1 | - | TGTACCAGCAGCAAGACAGGGCTTAGCACTGAAGCTTTCTTT | CTSSKTGLSTEAFF
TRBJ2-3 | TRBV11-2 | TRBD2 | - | TGTGCCAGCAGCTTATGGGAGGGCAAACGCATAGATACACAGTATTTT | CASSLWEGKRIDTQYF
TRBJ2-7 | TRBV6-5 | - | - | TGTGCCAGCAGTTACTCGGGACGAAGCTCCTACGAGGAGTACTTC | CASSYSGRSSYEEYF
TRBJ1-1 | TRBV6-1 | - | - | TGTGTCAGCAGTGACCGGACGGACCCGAGGGAAGCTTTCTTT | CVSSDRTDPREAFF
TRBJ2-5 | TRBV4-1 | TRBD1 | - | TGCGCCAGCAGCCAAGCCCGGGACAGGGCGTTGATCCAGCACTTC | CASSQARDRALIQHF
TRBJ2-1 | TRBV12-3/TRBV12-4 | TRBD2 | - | TGTGCCAGCAGGAGGTGGGAAGCGGGGGCTACCTACAGTGAGCAGTTCTTC | CASRRWEAGATYSEQFF
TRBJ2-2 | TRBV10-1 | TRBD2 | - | TGCGCCAGTAATGAGACCTTGACTAGCGCCACCGGGGAGCTGTTTTTT | CASNETLTSATGELFF
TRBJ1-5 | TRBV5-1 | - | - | TGCGCCAGCAGCCCTTCACCTAGCAAACAGCCCCAGCATTTT | CASSPSPSKQPQHF
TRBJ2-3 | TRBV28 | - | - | TGTGCCAGCAGTGCACCGCCAGGGTGGGATACGCAGTATTTT | CASSAPPGWDTQYF
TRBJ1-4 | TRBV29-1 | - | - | TGCAGCGCCCTAGGACATGCGAGATCAACCAATGAAAAACTGTTTTTT | CSALGHARSTNEKLFF
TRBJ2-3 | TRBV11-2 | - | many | TGTGCCAGCAGCTTAGGGCCGACAGTCACAGATACGCAGTATTTT | CASSLGPTVTDTQYF
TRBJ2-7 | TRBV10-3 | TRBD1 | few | TGTGCCATCAGTGACCGGGACAGGGCCTGGGGGAGCTCCTACGAGCAGTACTTC | CAISDRDRAWGSSYEQYF
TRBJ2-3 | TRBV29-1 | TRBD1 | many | TGCAGCGTCCACAGGACAGGGCCAGATACGCAGTATTTT | CSVHRTGPDTQYF
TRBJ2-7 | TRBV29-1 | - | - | TGCATCGCTGAAGGGGCGGTCGGATACGAGCAGTGCTTC | CIAEGAVGYEQCF
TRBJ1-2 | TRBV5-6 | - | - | TGTGCCAGCAGCTTCAACGGGTATGGCTGCACCTTC | CASSFNGYGCTF
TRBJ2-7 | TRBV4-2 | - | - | TGTGCCAGCAGCCCGGGAGTTCTTCGCGGGCGGTACTTC | CASSPGVLRGRYF
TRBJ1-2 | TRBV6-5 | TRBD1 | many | TGTGCCAGCAGTTACTTCGGCAGGGGGGGCTACACCTTC | CASSYFGRGGYTF
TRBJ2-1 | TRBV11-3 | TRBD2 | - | TGTGCCAGAAGTCTTCTAGCGGGGGATAACAATGAGCAGTTCTTC | CARSLLAGDNNEQFF
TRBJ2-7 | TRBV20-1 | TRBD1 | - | TGCAATACTTCCCCTCCGAGGGGACAGATCTACGAGCAGTACTTC | CNTSPPRGQIYEQYF
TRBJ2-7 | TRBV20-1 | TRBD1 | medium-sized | TGCAGCTCGACAGGGGGGAACTCCTACGAGCAGTACTTC | CSSTGGNSYEQYF
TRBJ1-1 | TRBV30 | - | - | TGTGCCTGGAGTCGGTCCACGGCTTTCTTT | CAWSRSTAFF
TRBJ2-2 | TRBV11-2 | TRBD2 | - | TGTGCCAGCAGCCTCCGCAGGACTAGCGGGGGGACGAACACCCGGGAGCTGTTTTTT | CASSLRRTSGGTNTRELFF
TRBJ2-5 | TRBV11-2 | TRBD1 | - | TGTACCAGCAGTTTAGTCGACAGGGGATTGGGAGAGACCCAGTACTTT | CTSSLVDRGLGETQYF
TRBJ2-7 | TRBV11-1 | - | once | TGTGCCAGCAGCTTAGCGCTACCAACGGACTCCTTCGAGGAGTACTTC | CASSLALPTDSFEEYF
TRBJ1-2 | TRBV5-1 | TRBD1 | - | TGCGCCAGCAGCCAGGACAGGGATGGCTACACCTTC | CASSQDRDGYTF
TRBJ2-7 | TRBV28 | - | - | TGTGCCAGCAGTTTGGACGGGCGCGGGCAGTACTTC | CASSLDGRGQYF
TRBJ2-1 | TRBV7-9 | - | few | TGTGCCAGCAACTTTCCCTCGGATGAGCAGTTCTTC | CASNFPSDEQFF
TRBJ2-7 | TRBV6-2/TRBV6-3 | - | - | TGTGCCAGCAGTGCTCCTCAGCGGCTTAGCTCCTACGAGCAGTACTTC | CASSAPQRLSSYEQYF
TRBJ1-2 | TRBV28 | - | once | TGTGCCACCAGTCCACGACAGCCTAACTATGGCTACACCTTC | CATSPRQPNYGYTF
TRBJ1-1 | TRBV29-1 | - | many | TGCAGCGTTGAAGACCGGGACATGAGGACTGAAGCTTTCTTT | CSVEDRDMRTEAFF
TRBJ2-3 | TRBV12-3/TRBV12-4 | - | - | TGTGCCAGTAGTTCAGAACCGGGACTTATAGGCACAGATACGCAGTATTTT | CASSSEPGLIGTDTQYF
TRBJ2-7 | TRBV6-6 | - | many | TGTGCCAGCAGTTACTCATGGACACCTTACGAGCAGTACTTC | CASSYSWTPYEQYF
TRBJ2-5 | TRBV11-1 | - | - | TGTGCCAGCACACGGGGTGTTCCACGAGAGACCCAGTACTTC | CASTRGVPRETQYF
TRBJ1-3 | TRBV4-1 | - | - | TGCGCCAGCAGCAAGGGGGTAAGGGAGCTGAGCTCTGGAAGCACCATATATTTT | CASSKGVRELSSGSTIYF
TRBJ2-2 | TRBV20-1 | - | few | TGCAGTGCCCCCCCCCGGACAGCGAACACCGGGGAGCTGTTTTTT | CSAPPRTANTGELFF
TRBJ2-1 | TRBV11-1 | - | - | TGTGCCAGCAGCTCAGTACGCAGCTACAATGAGCAGTTCTTT | CASSSVRSYNEQFF
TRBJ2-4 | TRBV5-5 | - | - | TGTGCCAGCGTCGTTCTAGGGGGGCCCACGAAGAACATTCAGTACTTC | CASVVLGGPTKNIQYF
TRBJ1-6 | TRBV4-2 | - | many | TGTGCCAGCAGCCACCAAGGACGGGCGAATTCACCCCTCCACTTT | CASSHQGRANSPLHF
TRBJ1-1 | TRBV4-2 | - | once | TGTGCCAGCAGCTACTACGGGAACACTGAAGCTTCCTTT | CASSYYGNTEASF
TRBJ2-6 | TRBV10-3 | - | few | TGTGCCATCATAGGGAGCTCTGGGGCCAACGTCCTGACTTTC | CAIIGSSGANVLTF
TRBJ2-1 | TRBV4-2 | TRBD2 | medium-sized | TGTGCCAGCAGCCAAGCTTCCGGGACTAGCATGAATGAGCAGTTCTTC | CASSQASGTSMNEQFF
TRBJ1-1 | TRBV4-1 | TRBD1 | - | TGCGCCAGCAGCCATACCCGGGACAGGGGGCAACTGATGGGGGCAGGGACTGAAGCTTTCTTT | CASSHTRDRGQLMGAGTEAFF
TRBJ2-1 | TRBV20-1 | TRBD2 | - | TGCGGTGCTCATCCGGGACTAGCGGACAATGAGCAGTTCTTC | CGAHPGLADNEQFF
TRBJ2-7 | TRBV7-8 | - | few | TGTGCCAGCAGCTTTGCCAGGGCCTACGAGCAGTACTTC | CASSFARAYEQYF
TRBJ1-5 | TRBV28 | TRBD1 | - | TGTGCCAGCAGGCCAGGGGGCTCAAGCAATCAGACCCAGCATTTT | CASRPGGSSNQTQHF
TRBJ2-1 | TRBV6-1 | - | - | TGTGCCAGCAGTGAACTACTAGCCGCACCCTACAATGAGCAGTTCTTC | CASSELLAAPYNEQFF
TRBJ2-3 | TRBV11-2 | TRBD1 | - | TGTGCCAGTAGCTCCCATCGAGACGTCAGGGGGCTGTACACCGATACGCAGTATTTT | CASSSHRDVRGLYTDTQYF
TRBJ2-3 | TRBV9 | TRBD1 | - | TGTGCCGGCAGCCCTGGGACAGGGTACGAGGGTACGCAGTATTTT | CAGSPGTGYEGTQYF
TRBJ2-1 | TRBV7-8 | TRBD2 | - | TGTGCAAGCAGCTTAGCAAGGTTACAGCGGGAGGAGAACAATGTGCAGTTCTTC | CASSLARLQREENNVQFF